These 29 T cell receptor beta chains were sequenced from one sample in a study of blood T cell repertoires in COVID-19. Some clones are missing from TCRdb's copy, which holds only in-frame ones; the method was immunoSEQ multiplex PCR. Of 150,000 to 200,000 clones in the sample, 83% are singletons; the top ten hold 4.4%. What was sequenced was PBMCs or T cells enriched from blood (not recorded which). The receptors come from a woman in her fifties or sixties who had recovered from COVID-19.

The chain couples TRBV6-5 to TRBJ2-1, with TRBD2 as a possible D gene (5 bases). CDR3 length: 13 residues. Deletions cut 11 bases from V and 4 bases from J, with 15 bases between. The germline V gene encodes CDR1 MNHEY and CDR2 SVGAGI. For the CDR3, the DNA is TGTGCCGTGGGAGAGGGAGAGTACAATGAGCAGTTCTTC. Its protein is CAVGEGEYNEQFF.

The chain links TRBV2 to TRBJ1-1; D may be TRBD1 (6 bases). The CDR3 has 13 amino acids. Germline loops: CDR1 SNHLY, CDR2 FYNNEI. V was clipped by 8 bases and J by 1 base, with 11 bases between them. CDR3 sequence (DNA): TGTGCCAGCCGGACAGCTCAGAACACTGAAGCTTTCTTT. Translating gives CASRTAQNTEAFF.

The chain employs TRBV11-3 and TRBJ2-7, with D maybe TRBD1 (5 bases). Trimming removed 4 bases from V and 0 bases from J, with 19 bases in between. Per the germline V gene, CDR1 is SGHNT and CDR2 is YENEEA. CDR3 length: 17 amino acids. The DNA for the CDR3 is TGTGCCAGCAGCTGGCCGTGGTGTGGGGCGAGCTCCTACGAGCAGTACGTC. Amino acids: CASSWPWCGASSYEQYV.

The V gene is TRBV7-2, the J gene TRBJ2-1; D perhaps matches TRBD2 (5 bases). Germline lookup yields CDR1 SGHTA and CDR2 FQGNSA. Between the trimmed V and J ends, which lost 5 bases and 0 bases, there was a span of 11 bases. This CDR3 contains 15 residues. The CDR3 sequence is CASSPDSSSYNEQFF. CDR3 nucleotides: TGTGCCAGCAGCCCGGACTCGAGCTCCTACAATGAGCAGTTCTTC.

V usage is TRBV9 and J usage is TRBJ1-6; TRBD1 matches at 7 bases. Germline loops: CDR1 SGDLS, CDR2 YYNGEE. The CDR3 covers 16 residues. V shed 7 bases and J 7 bases; nucleotides not matched to a gene: 14. The CDR3 bases are TGTGCCAGCGCGGACCCTTGGGGACAGAGCAATTCACCCCTCCACTTT. Protein product: CASADPWGQSNSPLHF. The entire variable domain, with the rest obtained from reference TRBV9 and TRBJ1-6, is as follows: DSGVTQTPKHLITATGQRVTLRCSPRSGDLSVYWYQQSLDQGLQFLIQYYNGEERAKGNILERFSAQQFPDLHSELNLSSLELGDSALYFCASADPWGQSNSPLHFGNGTRLTVT.

This chain connects TRBV30 to TRBJ1-4; TRBD1 is a possible D gene (6 bases). Germline CDR1 GTSNPN, CDR2 SVGIG (reference sequence). The CDR3 loop spans 14 amino acids. Trimming removed 3 bases at V and 7 bases at J, with 15 bases between. CDR3 in DNA: TGTGCCTGGAGCCCTGGGGGGGCGGGTGAAAAACTGTTTTTT. Translating gives CAWSPGGAGEKLFF. Drawing the rest from reference TRBV30 and TRBJ1-4, the complete variable domain is SQTIHQWPATLVQPVGSPLSLECTVEGTSNPNLYWYRQAAGRGLQLLFYSVGIGQISSEVPQNLSASRPQDRQFILSSKKLLLSDSGFYLCAWSPGGAGEKLFFGSGTQLSVL.

In DNA form, the CDR3 reads TGTGCCAGCAGCGCATTAGGGAGCTACGAGCAGTACGTC. This encodes CASSALGSYEQYV. The chain joins TRBV5-6 to TRBJ2-7; TRBD2 might be the D (5 bases). The CDR3 has 13 amino acids. V shed 4 bases and J shed 3 bases, with 11 bases lying between them. CDR1 is SGHDT and CDR2 is YYEEEE in the germline V gene.

The chain uses TRBV27 and TRBJ2-7; 10 bases align to TRBD2. With 6 bases clipped from V and 6 bases from J, the junction kept 20 bases outside the gene matches. The germline V gene has CDR1 MNHEY and CDR2 SMNVEV (reference sequence). CDR3 length equals 18 residues. The CDR3 reads CASSHCGLASGSWSEQYV. The CDR3, as DNA: TGTGCCAGCAGCCACTGCGGTTTGGCTAGCGGGAGTTGGTCCGAGCAGTACGTC.

V usage is TRBV5-6 and J usage is TRBJ2-3, with TRBD2 matching over 9 bases. The CDR3 totals 16 residues. The ends lost 2 bases at V and 2 bases at J; junction bases unmatched: 6. The germline CDR1 and CDR2 sequences are SGHDT and YYEEEE. The DNA for the CDR3 is TGTGCCAGCAGCTTCACTACTAGCGGGTCCACAGATACGCAGTATTTT. It specifies CASSFTTSGSTDTQYF.

V and J are TRBV19 and TRBJ1-2, with 7 bases lining up with TRBD1. Germline CDR1 LNHDA, CDR2 SQIVND (reference sequence). The CDR3 has 13 amino acids. J was trimmed by 4 bases and V by 6 bases; bases with no gene match: 5. The CDR3 loop reads CASRETGTYGYTF. The DNA for the CDR3 is TGTGCCAGTAGGGAGACAGGGACCTATGGCTACACCTTC.

The V gene is TRBV19, the J gene TRBJ1-4, with D perhaps matching TRBD1 (6 bases). The length of the CDR3 is 15 residues. The V gene's germline CDR1 is LNHDA and CDR2 SQIVND (reference sequence). Trimming shortened V by 5 bases and J by 5 bases, and 15 bases separated the two germline ends. The DNA for the CDR3 is TGTGCCAGTAGTTCTCAGGACAGCCGAAATGAAAAACTGTTTTTT. Amino acid sequence: CASSSQDSRNEKLFF.

V usage is TRBV7-7 and J usage is TRBJ2-5, with TRBD2 matching 15 bases. CDR3 length equals 15 residues. Germline CDR1 reads SSHAT; CDR2 reads FNYEAQ (reference sequence). Trimming removed 5 bases from V and 6 bases from J; junction bases left unmatched: 4. The CDR3 reads CASSLGTSGGKTQYF. The CDR3 region has the DNA TGTGCCAGCAGCCTCGGGACTAGCGGGGGGAAGACCCAGTACTTC.

V gene TRBV7-9 combines with J gene TRBJ1-1; D unresolved. Germline V CDR1 and CDR2: SEHNR, FQNEAQ (reference sequence). This CDR3 has 14 amino acids. The germline V and J ends were trimmed by 2 bases and 4 bases, with 11 bases remaining between them. The CDR3 sequence is CASSLLEGSTEAFF. In DNA form, the CDR3 reads TGTGCCAGCAGCTTATTGGAGGGTTCCACTGAAGCTTTCTTT.

This clone was counted once. The chain couples TRBV12-3 or TRBV12-4 to TRBJ2-1; no clear D gene. V dropped 5 bases and J dropped 11 bases, with 10 bases sitting between them. This CDR3 has 11 residues. In DNA, the CDR3 is TGTGCCAGCAGTGACATCCGGCAGCAGTTCTTC. It specifies CASSDIRQQFF.

In nucleotides, the CDR3 is TGTGCCAGCAGCGGGACAGCCTTAAACTATGGCTACACCTTC. Translation: CASSGTALNYGYTF. The genes are TRBV16 and TRBJ1-2; 7 bases are shared with TRBD1. Germline CDR1 is KGHSY and CDR2 is FQNENV. This CDR3 contains 14 residues. V lost 5 bases to trimming and J lost 2 bases; unmatched junction nucleotides: 5.

This clone showed up just once. V is TRBV19 and J is TRBJ2-2; unclear D gene. There are 12 residues in the CDR3. CDR1 and CDR2 (germline): LNHDA, SQIVND (reference sequence). Trimming stripped 3 bases from V and 6 bases from J, with 5 bases between. This chain's CDR3 is CASSIQAGELFF. CDR3 sequence (DNA): TGTGCCAGTAGTATCCAGGCCGGGGAGCTGTTTTTT.

This clone was detected only a few times. The chain joins TRBV27 to TRBJ1-5; the D is unclear. Germline assignment: CDR1 MNHEY and CDR2 SMNVEV (reference sequence). V was pared by 4 bases and J by 2 bases, with 6 bases between. The CDR3 consists of 13 residues. The CDR3 protein is CASSSTGNQPQHF. CDR3 nucleotide sequence: TGTGCCAGCAGTTCAACGGGCAATCAGCCCCAGCATTTT.

The rearrangement links TRBV24-1 to TRBJ2-7; D ambiguous. V shed 0 bases and J shed 4 bases, with 12 bases lying between them. The CDR3 has 15 amino acids. The V gene's germline CDR1 is KGHDR and CDR2 SFDVKD. The CDR3 region is CATSDLQVPPYEQYV. The CDR3 region has the DNA TGTGCCACCAGTGATTTGCAGGTACCTCCGTACGAGCAGTACGTC.

The chain joins TRBV5-1 to TRBJ2-2; the D is unclear. V lost 0 bases to trimming and J lost 6 bases, with 6 bases between them. This CDR3 contains 13 residues. CDR1 is SGHRS, CDR2 YFSETQ, per germline. The CDR3 is CASSLGVAGELFF. The CDR3 DNA sequence: TGCGCCAGCAGCTTGGGCGTGGCCGGGGAGCTGTTTTTT.

The J gene is TRBJ2-1, the V gene TRBV30; 9 bases fit TRBD2. The CDR3 covers 16 residues. Germline lookup yields CDR1 GTSNPN and CDR2 SVGIG (reference sequence). The junction had 15 bases not matched to a gene; V was cut back by 5 bases and J by 7 bases. CDR3 amino acids: CAWATLGAGGPNEQFF. The CDR3 DNA is TGTGCCTGGGCTACCCTGGGAGCGGGGGGCCCTAATGAGCAGTTCTTC. Full variable domain (outside the CDR3, taken from reference TRBV30 and TRBJ2-1): SQTIHQWPATLVQPVGSPLSLECTVEGTSNPNLYWYRQAAGRGLQLLFYSVGIGQISSEVPQNLSASRPQDRQFILSSKKLLLSDSGFYLCAWATLGAGGPNEQFFGPGTRLTVL.

The chain links TRBV19 to TRBJ2-1; perhaps TRBD2 as D (7 bases). Trimming removed 2 bases from V and 6 bases from J, with 17 bases in between. The CDR3 loop spans 16 amino acids. Germline V CDR1 and CDR2: LNHDA, SQIVND (reference sequence). CDR3 coding DNA: TGTGCCAGTAGTATATCCTATCGGGGGGCAGGCAATGAGCAGTTCTTC. This encodes CASSISYRGAGNEQFF.

The chain has TRBV20-1 and TRBJ1-2; 7 positions match TRBD1. Trimming removed 4 bases from V and 7 bases from J; junction bases left unmatched: 3. The CDR3 spans 11 residues. From germline, CDR1 is DFQATT and CDR2 SNEGSKA (reference sequence). In nucleotides, the CDR3 is TGCAGTGCTAACAGGGGATCTGGCTACACCTTC. It specifies CSANRGSGYTF.

This clone was detected only a few times. The chain carries TRBV28 and TRBJ1-2; no definite D call. The CDR3 contains 11 residues. Germline loops: CDR1 MDHEN, CDR2 SYDVKM. V shed 5 bases and J shed 5 bases, with 6 bases lying between them. The CDR3 is CASSERYGYTF. The CDR3 DNA is TGTGCCAGCAGTGAGAGGTATGGCTACACCTTC.

This chain connects TRBV30 to TRBJ1-1; a possible D gene is TRBD1 (6 bases). V dropped 4 bases and J dropped 5 bases, with 11 bases sitting between them. From germline, CDR1 is GTSNPN and CDR2 SVGIG (reference sequence). The CDR3 has 12 amino acids. The CDR3 region has the DNA TGTGCCTGGAACTCCAGGGGTACTGAAGCTTTCTTT. Protein: CAWNSRGTEAFF.

V gene TRBV4-3 combines with J gene TRBJ1-3; D not certain. The CDR3 is 16 amino acids. With 4 bases removed from V and 4 bases from J, the gap between germline ends came to 17 bases. Looked up from germline, CDR1 is LGHNA and CDR2 is YSLEER. The CDR3 sequence: CASSPTLEGGGNTIYF. The CDR3, as DNA: TGCGCCAGCAGCCCTACTCTTGAGGGAGGCGGAAACACCATATATTTT.

This chain connects TRBV5-6 to TRBJ2-1; 10 nucleotides match TRBD2. J lost 7 bases, V lost 0 bases, and 7 bases had no gene match. The CDR3 contains 16 residues. Germline CDR1 SGHDT, CDR2 YYEEEE. The CDR3 nucleotides read TGTGCCAGCAGCTTGGACGCACTAGCGGGGTGGAATGAGCAGTTCTTC. This codes for CASSLDALAGWNEQFF.

This chain uses TRBV6-6 with TRBJ2-2; D may be TRBD1 (6 bases). The length of the CDR3 is 15 residues. V was shortened by 6 bases and J by 0 bases, with 11 bases between the two germline ends. The germline V gene has CDR1 MNHNY and CDR2 SVGAGI (reference sequence). The CDR3 reads CASRTDRTNTGELFF. Written as DNA, the CDR3 is TGTGCCAGCAGGACTGACAGGACGAACACCGGGGAGCTGTTTTTT.

The chain is built from TRBV6-5 and TRBJ1-2; D may be TRBD1 (6 bases). Germline V gene sequence: CDR1 MNHEY, CDR2 SVGAGI. The CDR3 loop spans 15 amino acids. V shed 5 bases and J shed 8 bases, with 21 bases lying between them. The CDR3 here is CASSTYRGGAPGYTF. CDR3 in DNA: TGTGCCAGCAGTACCTACCGGGGGGGGGCGCCCGGCTACACCTTC.

V and J are TRBV10-2 and TRBJ2-7, with a tentative D call TRBD1 (8 bases). Trimming left V 6 bases short and J 4 bases short, with 16 bases between. Germline assignment: CDR1 WSHSY and CDR2 SAAADI. CDR3 size: 14 residues. This chain's CDR3 is CASRDRAGAYEQYV. CDR3 in DNA: TGCGCCAGCAGGGACAGGGCGGGGGCTTACGAGCAGTACGTC.